This T cell receptor (beta chain) comes out of a study of cytomegalovirus exposure and HLA in healthy donors. Regarding the study as a whole: The only immune exposure information that was available was CMV serostatus. In vitro assays verified that three CMV-associated chains recognized CMV antigens specifically.

The study ran its PCR with 60 Vbeta and 13 Jbeta primers. In the source study's methods: A later analysis counted about 80 million unique TCR beta chains, some 11 million shared. Sequenced by immunoSEQ multiplex PCR; TCRdb stores in-frame clones only, minus some. V and J calls and clone size are as listed in that table; D and trimming were resolved from the DNA. The table includes about 200,000 clones, 82% detected once. Points on this clone: The target antigen is unknown.

The CDR3 runs 13 residues. Germline loops: CDR1 MGHDK, CDR2 SYGVNS. V lost 7 bases to trimming and J lost 4 bases, with 13 bases between them. This chain uses TRBV25-1 with TRBJ1-1; D might be TRBD1 (6 bases). The origin of this receptor is a woman aged 40 to 49 in good health and CMV-seronegative. Sequenced material: PBMCs. DNA of the CDR3: TGTGCCAGCAATAATGGGACAAGCACTGAAGCTTTCTTT. Protein sequence: CASNNGTSTEAFF.